One and the same sample provided the 20 T cell receptor beta chains below, sequenced in a study of beta chain features in type 1 diabetes. The investigators reverse transcribed all of the isolated RNA, so they sequenced expressed TCRB transcripts. The table came from immunoSEQ multiplex PCR; TCRdb's copy has only in-frame clones and leaves some out. The sample yields fewer than 350,000 clones, around 7.8% seen once. The specimen sequenced was central memory CD4+ T cells from blood. The source is a woman under 30 in good health.

This clone was found many times. This chain links TRBV4-2 with TRBJ2-1, with D unresolved. CDR3 length: 12 amino acids. The V gene lost 2 bases and the J gene lost 15 bases, with 14 bases spanning the gap. Germline CDR1 is LGHNA and CDR2 is YNFKEQ. In DNA, the CDR3 is TGTGCCAGCAGCCAAAACGGACGGCCTGCGTTCTTC. It specifies CASSQNGRPAFF.

V is TRBV7-9 and J is TRBJ2-7; TRBD1 aligns across 8 bases. CDR1 and CDR2 (germline): SEHNR, FQNEAQ (reference sequence). V was clipped by 0 bases and J by 5 bases; unmatched bases: 9. The CDR3 length is 16 residues. This CDR3 is CASSLAKGTGGNEQYF. The CDR3 DNA reads as TGTGCCAGCAGCTTAGCGAAAGGTACAGGGGGTAACGAGCAGTACTTC.

The chain couples TRBV4-2 to TRBJ2-1; D is undetermined. Germline V CDR1 and CDR2: LGHNA, YNFKEQ. CDR3 size: 13 residues. Trimming removed 2 bases at V and 5 bases at J, with 7 bases between. Here the CDR3 DNA reads TGTGCCAGCAGCCAAAACCGGGACAATGAGCAGTTCTTC. The encoded protein is CASSQNRDNEQFF.

This chain links TRBV7-3 with TRBJ2-6; D gene uncertain. Deletions cut 2 bases from V and 2 bases from J, with 7 bases between. Germline CDR1 reads SGHTA; CDR2 reads FQGTGA. The CDR3 loop spans 15 amino acids. The CDR3 here is CASSLGVTGANVLTF. The CDR3 nucleotides are TGTGCCAGCAGCTTAGGGGTCACTGGGGCCAACGTCCTGACTTTC.

This clone was counted a few times. V is TRBV27 and J is TRBJ2-6, with 11 positions matching TRBD2. J lost 0 bases, V lost 5 bases, and 6 bases had no gene match. Germline V gene data show CDR1 as MNHEY and CDR2 as SMNVEV (reference sequence). This CDR3 region has 18 residues. CDR3: CASSLRLAGTSGANVLTF. Written as DNA, the CDR3 is TGTGCCAGCAGTCTTAGACTAGCGGGAACCTCTGGGGCCAACGTCCTGACTTTC. Together with reference TRBV27 and TRBJ2-6, the CDR3 gives the full variable domain: EAQVTQNPRYLITVTGKKLTVTCSQNMNHEYMSWYRQDPGLGLRQIYYSMNVEVTDKGDVPEGYKVSRKEKRNFPLILESPSPNQTSLYFCASSLRLAGTSGANVLTFGAGSRLTVL.

This clone was recorded a few times. The gene calls are TRBV18 and TRBJ1-1, with 7 bases aligning to TRBD1. The CDR3 is 16 amino acids. In germline, CDR1 is KGHSH, CDR2 LQKENI. Trimming at V came to 4 bases and at J to 4 bases, leaving 12 bases not matched to a gene. Written as DNA, the CDR3 is TGTGCCAGCTCACTGAGACAGGGTTGGGAGCGCACTGAAGCTTTCTTT. Amino acids: CASSLRQGWERTEAFF.

This clone was observed many times. This sequence joins TRBV18 and TRBJ1-5, with TRBD1 as a possible D gene (5 bases). The V and J ends lost 1 base and 7 bases respectively, with 11 bases between them. The CDR3 contains 14 residues. CDR1 and CDR2 from the germline V gene are KGHSH and LQKENI. The CDR3 sequence is CASSPQTAEQPQHF. As DNA, the CDR3 is TGTGCCAGCTCACCACAGACAGCGGAGCAGCCCCAGCATTTT.

This sequence joins TRBV4-3 and TRBJ2-1; D is possibly TRBD1 (6 bases). V lost 2 bases to trimming and J lost 2 bases, with 10 bases between them. This CDR3 region has 15 residues. Germline-derived CDR1 and CDR2 are LGHNA and YSLEER. Here the CDR3 reads CASSQTGLTYNEQFF. The CDR3 DNA reads TGCGCCAGCAGCCAAACAGGGCTTACCTACAATGAGCAGTTCTTC.

This clone showed up many times. The genes are TRBV28 and TRBJ2-2, with 8 bases aligning to TRBD1. The germline V gene has CDR1 MDHEN and CDR2 SYDVKM. This CDR3 spans 14 amino acids. V lost 6 bases to trimming and J lost 3 bases; unmatched junction nucleotides: 3. This chain's CDR3 is CASRTGVDTGELFF. The CDR3 DNA reads TGTGCCAGCAGGACAGGGGTGGACACCGGGGAGCTGTTTTTT.

This clone showed up just a few times. Being one base from a much bigger clone, this may be a read error. This chain uses TRBV14 with TRBJ2-7; D not certain. V was shortened by 4 bases and J by 0 bases, with 4 bases between the two germline ends. CDR3 length equals 12 residues. The V gene's germline CDR1 is SGHDN and CDR2 FVKESK. CDR3 residues: CASSRSSYEQYF. The DNA for the CDR3 is TGTGCCAGCAGCCGGAGCTCCTACGAGCAGTACTTC.

This clone was observed at least ten times. This rearrangement joins TRBV7-2 to TRBJ2-5; no firm D call. There are 13 residues in the CDR3. V lost 5 bases and J 1 base, leaving 8 bases between the germline ends. Germline loops: CDR1 SGHTA, CDR2 FQGNSA. The CDR3 here is CASSGSPQETQYF. DNA for the CDR3: TGTGCCAGCAGCGGCAGCCCCCAAGAGACCCAGTACTTC.

In its sample, this clone was seen a few times. The gene calls are TRBV7-2 and TRBJ2-5, with TRBD2 matching over 7 bases. Germline values: CDR1 SGHTA, CDR2 FQGNSA. V lost 6 bases and J lost 7; bases outside the gene matches: 17. This CDR3 is 16 amino acids long. The CDR3 bases are TGTGCCAGCAGTCCCCGCGCGGGGGACCCTGCGGGGACCCAGTACTTC. Protein: CASSPRAGDPAGTQYF. Filled out from reference TRBV7-2 and TRBJ2-5, the complete variable domain reads GAGVSQSPSNKVTEKGKDVELRCDPISGHTALYWYRQSLGQGLEFLIYFQGNSAPDKSGLPSDRFSAERTGGSVSTLTIQRTQQEDSAVYLCASSPRAGDPAGTQYFGPGTRLLVL.

The V call is TRBV19, the J call TRBJ1-5; TRBD1 aligns across 8 bases. The CDR3 totals 15 residues. Germline V gene sequence: CDR1 LNHDA, CDR2 SQIVND (reference sequence). After removal of 7 bases from V and 2 bases from J, the junction contained 7 bases not matched to a gene. The CDR3 spells CASTKTGGGNQPQHF. DNA for the CDR3: TGTGCCAGTACCAAAACAGGGGGAGGCAATCAGCCCCAGCATTTT.

This clone has more than one count but fewer than ten. The V call is TRBV5-1, the J call TRBJ1-5; TRBD1 agrees at 7 bases. Germline CDR1 SGHRS, CDR2 YFSETQ. The CDR3 loop spans 13 amino acids. J lost 6 bases, V lost 1 base, and 1 base had no gene match. CDR3 protein: CASSLTGAQPQHF. The CDR3 bases are TGCGCCAGCAGCTTGACAGGGGCTCAGCCCCAGCATTTT.

The rearrangement joins TRBV5-4 to TRBJ2-3; the D gene is possibly TRBD2 (6 bases). The CDR3 length is 16 residues. V was shortened by 1 base and J by 3 bases, with 15 bases between the two germline ends. Looked up from germline, CDR1 is SGHNT and CDR2 is YYREEE (reference sequence). CDR3 DNA sequence: TGTGCCAGCAGCTTGCAAGCAGGGAGGCGAACAGATACGCAGTATTTT. Its protein is CASSLQAGRRTDTQYF.

This clone was seen at least ten times. The chain is built from TRBV25-1 and TRBJ2-1; D may match TRBD1 or TRBD2 (5 bases each). This CDR3 is 11 amino acids long. The V end was cut by 6 bases, the J end by 10 bases, with 10 bases between. The germline V gene encodes CDR1 MGHDK and CDR2 SYGVNS. The CDR3 protein is CASSLWGEQFF. CDR3 DNA sequence: TGTGCCAGCAGCCTCTGGGGGGAGCAGTTCTTC.

The chain uses TRBV5-1 and TRBJ2-5, with a possible D match to TRBD1 (7 bases). V was shortened by 6 bases and J by 0 bases, with 12 bases between the two germline ends. Germline CDR1 reads SGHRS; CDR2 reads YFSETQ. This CDR3 spans 14 amino acids. The CDR3 loop is CASMGGTDQETQYF. For the CDR3, the DNA is TGCGCCAGCATGGGCGGGACAGACCAAGAGACCCAGTACTTC.

This clone was picked up a small number of times. The V gene is TRBV14, the J gene TRBJ1-5; tentative D call: TRBD1 (5 bases). Germline lookup yields CDR1 SGHDN and CDR2 FVKESK. The ends were cut back, 8 bases at V and 3 bases at J, with 20 bases in the middle. The CDR3 totals 16 residues. The CDR3 nucleotides read TGTGCCAGCCAACCGGGGCCACTCCGCCCCAATCAGCCCCAGCATTTT. It translates to CASQPGPLRPNQPQHF.

The chain has TRBV4-3 and TRBJ2-1; TRBD2 might be the D (5 bases). There are 15 residues in the CDR3. Germline CDR1 and CDR2: LGHNA and YSLEER. Trimming cost V 0 bases and J 8 bases, with 14 bases left between them. CDR3 residues: CASSQDGLALYEQFF. Written as DNA, the CDR3 is TGCGCCAGCAGCCAAGATGGGCTAGCACTCTATGAGCAGTTCTTC.

This clone was counted between two and nine times. The CDR3 DNA is TGTGCCAGCAGCTTCACGGAGGGTTTTGGCTACACCTTC. Amino acid sequence: CASSFTEGFGYTF. The gene calls are TRBV11-3 and TRBJ1-2; D is uncertain. Germline CDR1 SGHNT, CDR2 YENEEA. V was cut by 3 bases and J by 7 bases, with 12 bases left in between. The CDR3 totals 13 residues.